This T cell receptor beta chain was retrieved from a study of early T cells in non-severe SARS-CoV-2 infection. This clonotype has at least ten counts. V was trimmed by 4 bases and J by 1 base, leaving 16 bases between them. CDR3 length: 16 amino acids. Germline assignment: CDR1 SGHRS and CDR2 YFSETQ. Individual cDNA molecules each received unique molecular identifiers attached to them. TCRdb called the 5' RACE reads again in MiXCR, with one record for every CDR3 protein. The sample holds some 64,000 distinct CDR3 sequences; around 21% are singletons and the top ten take approximately 15%. The sequence was obtained from an adult who was a healthcare worker with PCR-confirmed SARS-CoV-2 infection or an uninfected control (not recorded which). The chain couples TRBV5-1 to TRBJ2-3; TRBD2 might be the D (6 bases). The sample in question was whole blood, obtained at baseline. CDR3: CASSPPAGFGTDTQYF. The DNA of the CDR3 is TGCGCCAGCAGCCCTCCGGCGGGGTTTGGCACAGATACGCAGTATTTT.